These 7 T cell receptor beta chains were all obtained from the same sample, sequenced in a study of cytomegalovirus exposure and HLA in healthy donors. Vbeta (60) and Jbeta (13) primers were used in the PCR. Produced via immunoSEQ multiplex PCR; TCRdb's table is partial and in-frame only. This table has about 220,000 clones, approximately 79% appearing once. The sample was PBMCs. Receptors originate from a male donor in good health and CMV-seronegative.

The rearrangement uses TRBV29-1 and TRBJ2-5, with TRBD1 as a possible D gene (6 bases). CDR1 and CDR2 from the germline V gene are SQVTM and ANQGSEA. This CDR3 spans 14 amino acids. V shed 2 bases and J shed 3 bases, with 13 bases lying between them. This chain's CDR3 is CSVERGHAKETQYF. The CDR3 DNA is TGCAGCGTTGAAAGGGGACATGCCAAAGAGACCCAGTACTTC.

This clone was observed a few times. The chain employs TRBV30 and TRBJ1-2, with D unresolved. Looked up from germline, CDR1 is GTSNPN and CDR2 is SVGIG (reference sequence). This CDR3 spans 10 amino acids. CDR3 region: CGVSDYGYTF. CDR3 coding DNA: TGTGGAGTGAGCGACTATGGCTACACCTTC.

The V and J genes are TRBV6-5 and TRBJ2-3; D is possibly TRBD2 (7 bases). Trimming removed 7 bases at V and 12 bases at J, with 17 bases between. CDR1 and CDR2 from the germline V gene are MNHEY and SVGAGI. The CDR3 is made up of 12 amino acids. In DNA, the CDR3 is TGTGCCAGCAAAAGGCACGGGGGGCTACAGTATTTT. Translated, it gives CASKRHGGLQYF.

The chain combines TRBV15 with TRBJ2-4; D remains ambiguous. The CDR3 is made up of 14 amino acids. The germline V gene has CDR1 LNHNV and CDR2 YYDKDF (reference sequence). Trimming pared 4 bases from V and 0 bases from J, leaving 7 bases between. The CDR3 is CATSTRPAKNIQYF. For the CDR3, the DNA is TGTGCCACCAGCACTAGGCCAGCCAAAAACATTCAGTACTTC.

The chain couples TRBV30 to TRBJ1-3; D gene ambiguous. The CDR3 runs to 13 residues. CDR1 is GTSNPN and CDR2 is SVGIG in the germline V gene (reference sequence). V was cut by 5 bases and J by 3 bases, with 11 bases left in between. The CDR3 nucleotides are TGTGCCTGGGGACTCTTTAGTGGAAACACCATATATTTT. It translates to CAWGLFSGNTIYF.

The chain is built from TRBV28 and TRBJ1-2, with 7 bases identical to TRBD1. CDR1 is MDHEN and CDR2 is SYDVKM in the germline V gene. This CDR3 is 15 amino acids long. J was trimmed by 5 bases and V by 3 bases; bases with no gene match: 9. This chain's CDR3 is CASSFPSGTAYGYTF. The CDR3 DNA is TGTGCCAGCAGTTTCCCCTCCGGGACAGCGTATGGCTACACCTTC.

This chain links TRBV30 with TRBJ2-7; D is perhaps TRBD1 (6 bases). Germline CDR1 and CDR2: GTSNPN and SVGIG (reference sequence). The CDR3 runs to 13 residues. V lost 0 bases and J 1 base, leaving 7 bases between the germline ends. The CDR3 loop reads CAWSVGQSYEQYF. The CDR3 nucleotides are TGTGCCTGGAGTGTAGGACAGTCCTACGAGCAGTACTTC.